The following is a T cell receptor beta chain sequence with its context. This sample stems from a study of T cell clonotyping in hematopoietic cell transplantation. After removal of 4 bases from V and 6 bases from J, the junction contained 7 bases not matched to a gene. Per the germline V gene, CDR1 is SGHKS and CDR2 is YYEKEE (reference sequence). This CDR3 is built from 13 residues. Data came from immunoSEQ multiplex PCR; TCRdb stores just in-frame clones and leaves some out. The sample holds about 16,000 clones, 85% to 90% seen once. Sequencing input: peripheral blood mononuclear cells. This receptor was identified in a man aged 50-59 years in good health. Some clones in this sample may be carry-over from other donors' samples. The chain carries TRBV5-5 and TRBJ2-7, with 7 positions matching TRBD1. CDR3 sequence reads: CASSKRQGTEQYF. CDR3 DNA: TGTGCCAGCAGCAAACGACAGGGAACCGAGCAGTACTTC.